A single sample gave rise to the 29 T cell receptor beta chains below, sequenced in a study of cytomegalovirus exposure and HLA in healthy donors. The study ran its PCR with 60 Vbeta and 13 Jbeta primers. Repertoires were generated with immunoSEQ multiplex PCR, while TCRdb's copy carries only in-frame clones and drops some. The sample shows around 150,000 clones, about 78% of them seen only once. Sequences were obtained from PBMCs. These receptor sequences come from a man in his fifties or sixties in good health and CMV-seropositive.

This sequence joins TRBV7-9 and TRBJ1-4; D not resolved. V gave up 5 bases and J gave up 7 bases, with 11 bases separating them. The CDR3 is 13 amino acids. Germline CDR1 SEHNR, CDR2 FQNEAQ (reference sequence). CDR3 sequence: CASSLILGEKLFF. The CDR3 DNA reads TGTGCCAGCAGCCTGATACTCGGTGAAAAACTGTTTTTT.

Remarks on this clone: Other nucleotide sequences in the sample specify the same CDR3. The chain recombines TRBV27 with TRBJ2-2; the D gene is possibly TRBD1 (6 bases). Germline CDR1 is MNHEY and CDR2 is SMNVEV (reference sequence). V shed 3 bases and J shed 0 bases, with 11 bases lying between them. The CDR3 length is 16 residues. CDR3 bases: TGTGCCAGCAGTTTCCTACAGGGAGCGAACACCGGGGAGCTGTTTTTT. The encoded protein is CASSFLQGANTGELFF.

The chain combines TRBV6-1 with TRBJ1-6, with unresolved D. The ends were cut back, 1 base at V and 7 bases at J, with 5 bases in the middle. Germline lookup yields CDR1 MNHNS and CDR2 SASEGT. This CDR3 is 13 amino acids long. The CDR3 nucleotides are TGTGCCAGCAGTGAAGGTATCAATTCACCCCTCCACTTT. Encoded protein: CASSEGINSPLHF.

The chain links TRBV20-1 to TRBJ1-1; a weak D match, TRBD1 (6 bases). Trimming shortened V by 4 bases and J by 11 bases, and 14 bases separated the two germline ends. The CDR3 runs 11 residues. Germline V gene lookup returns CDR1 DFQATT and CDR2 SNEGSKA (reference sequence). CDR3 in DNA: TGCAGTGCTACAATAGACAGGCAGGCTTTCTTT. Residues: CSATIDRQAFF.

V gene TRBV27 combines with J gene TRBJ1-1; no definite D call. The V gene's germline CDR1 is MNHEY and CDR2 SMNVEV (reference sequence). V lost 3 bases and J lost 7, with 21 bases in between. This CDR3 is 16 amino acids long. In nucleotides, the CDR3 is TGTGCCAGCAGTTTCGGCTTTTACCGGGGAGAGGGTGAAGCTTTCTTT. Protein sequence: CASSFGFYRGEGEAFF.

J is TRBJ2-1 and V is TRBV6-5, with D possibly TRBD2 on 6 matching bases. CDR1 MNHEY and CDR2 SVGAGI come from the germline V gene. With 6 bases removed from V and 9 bases from J, the gap between germline ends came to 21 bases. The CDR3 covers 15 residues. The CDR3 DNA reads TGTGCCAGCAGCTTAGGCCTCCTTCGGAGGGGTGAGCAGTTCTTC. Translating it yields CASSLGLLRRGEQFF.

In its sample, this clone was seen once. The chain has TRBV29-1 and TRBJ2-5; no definite D call. This CDR3 contains 13 residues. CDR1 and CDR2 (germline): SQVTM, ANQGSEA. Trimming shortened V by 4 bases and J by 6 bases, and 15 bases separated the two germline ends. The CDR3 nucleotides are TGCAGCGTTGTGGTGGCAGGCTCGCAGACCCAGTACTTC. Translation: CSVVVAGSQTQYF.

The V gene is TRBV5-1, the J gene TRBJ2-1; 8 nucleotides agree with TRBD2. This CDR3 region has 16 residues. Germline V gene sequence: CDR1 SGHRS, CDR2 YFSETQ. The V segment lost 0 bases and the J segment 5 bases; nucleotides outside the gene matches: 7. CDR3: CASSLGASGRNNEQFF. In DNA form, the CDR3 reads TGCGCCAGCAGCTTGGGGGCTAGCGGGCGAAACAATGAGCAGTTCTTC.

The rearrangement uses TRBV5-5 and TRBJ2-7; 10 nucleotides align to TRBD2. In germline, CDR1 is SGHKS, CDR2 YYEKEE (reference sequence). V lost 0 bases and J lost 5; bases outside the gene matches: 11. This CDR3 has 17 amino acids. CDR3: CASSLATSGASLNEQYF. CDR3 coding DNA: TGTGCCAGCAGCTTGGCCACTAGCGGGGCCTCGCTGAACGAGCAGTACTTC. Combining the CDR3 with reference TRBV5-5 and TRBJ2-7 gives the whole variable domain DAGVTQSPTHLIKTRGQQVTLRCSPISGHKSVSWYQQVLGQGPQFIFQYYEKEERGRGNFPDRFSARQFPNYSSELNVNALLLGDSALYLCASSLATSGASLNEQYFGPGTRLTVT.

V is TRBV5-1 and J is TRBJ2-7; 8 bases align to TRBD2. Germline V gene sequence: CDR1 SGHRS, CDR2 YFSETQ. Trimming cost V 2 bases and J 0 bases; bases outside gene matches: 1. CDR3 length: 14 residues. DNA for the CDR3: TGCGCCAGCAGCTTCAGCGGGAGCTCCTACGAGCAGTACTTC. Translation gives CASSFSGSSYEQYF. The full variable domain, with the rest looked up from reference TRBV5-1 and TRBJ2-7, is KAGVTQTPRYLIKTRGQQVTLSCSPISGHRSVSWYQQTPGQGLQFLFEYFSETQRNKGNFPGRFSGRQFSNSRSEMNVSTLELGDSALYLCASSFSGSSYEQYFGPGTRLTVT.

J is TRBJ2-5 and V is TRBV5-6, with TRBD1 as a possible D gene (6 bases). This CDR3 comprises 15 residues. V was trimmed by 1 base and J by 3 bases, leaving 13 bases between them. Germline V CDR1 and CDR2: SGHDT, YYEEEE. The CDR3 protein is CASSLPGQLKETQYF. CDR3 DNA sequence: TGTGCCAGCAGCTTGCCGGGACAACTGAAAGAGACCCAGTACTTC. Variable domain in full (rest from reference TRBV5-6 and TRBJ2-5): DAGVTQSPTHLIKTRGQQVTLRCSPKSGHDTVSWYQQALGQGPQFIFQYYEEEERQRGNFPDRFSGHQFPNYSSELNVNALLLGDSALYLCASSLPGQLKETQYFGPGTRLLVL.

V usage is TRBV6-6 and J usage is TRBJ2-7, with 8 bases matching TRBD2. V was pared by 2 bases and J by 5 bases, with 8 bases of the junction left unmatched. The V gene's germline CDR1 is MNHNY and CDR2 SVGAGI (reference sequence). This CDR3 contains 15 residues. CDR3 amino acids: CASSYGLAGSDEQYF. The CDR3 DNA sequence: TGTGCCAGCAGTTACGGGTTAGCGGGATCCGACGAGCAGTACTTC.

Ten or more counts support this clone. The chain links TRBV5-4 to TRBJ1-6; TRBD1 aligns across 8 bases. CDR1 and CDR2 from the germline V gene are SGHNT and YYREEE (reference sequence). The CDR3 totals 16 residues. V dropped 1 base and J dropped 9; count of bases not matched to a gene: 9. In nucleotides, the CDR3 is TGTGCCAGCAGCTTGCAGGCCAGGGGGCTTGGTTCACCCCTCCACTTT. Its translation is CASSLQARGLGSPLHF.

This sequence joins TRBV5-1 and TRBJ2-5; 9 nucleotides agree with TRBD1. The CDR3 is 15 amino acids. Germline CDR1 SGHRS, CDR2 YFSETQ. J lost 1 base, V lost 3 bases, and 4 bases had no gene match. CDR3 sequence: CASSSQGARQETQYF. The CDR3, as DNA: TGCGCCAGCAGCTCACAGGGGGCACGCCAAGAGACCCAGTACTTC.

J is TRBJ1-6 and V is TRBV5-1, with D possibly TRBD1 on 5 matching bases. CDR3 length equals 16 residues. Trimming removed 1 base at V and 6 bases at J, with 14 bases between. Germline CDR1 reads SGHRS; CDR2 reads YFSETQ. The CDR3 DNA reads as TGCGCCAGCAGCTTGAGGCAGGGCGAACCTAATTCACCCCTCCACTTT. Translated: CASSLRQGEPNSPLHF.

The chain uses TRBV2 and TRBJ1-1; unclear D gene. The CDR3 has 13 amino acids. The V gene's germline CDR1 is SNHLY and CDR2 FYNNEI. With 3 bases removed from V and 0 bases from J, the gap between germline ends came to 5 bases. The CDR3 sequence is CASSERVNTEAFF. CDR3 sequence (DNA): TGTGCCAGCAGTGAGAGGGTGAACACTGAAGCTTTCTTT.

V is TRBV29-1 and J is TRBJ2-7; D perhaps matches TRBD2 (5 bases). The V gene's germline CDR1 is SQVTM and CDR2 ANQGSEA. The CDR3 runs to 12 residues. Trimming took 7 bases from V and 7 from J, leaving 17 bases between them. CDR3 residues: CSGAWARGEQYF. CDR3 DNA sequence: TGCAGCGGGGCTTGGGCTAGAGGGGAGCAGTACTTC.

This chain links TRBV19 with TRBJ2-7, with TRBD2 matching 12 bases. The germline gives CDR1 LNHDA, CDR2 SQIVND (reference sequence). V lost 4 bases, J lost 2 bases, and 3 bases stayed unmatched. This CDR3 is 15 amino acids long. The DNA for the CDR3 is TGTGCCAGTAGTACGCCTAGCGGGGGGGCCTACGAGCAGTACTTC. The encoded protein is CASSTPSGGAYEQYF.

The rearrangement joins TRBV6-1 to TRBJ1-4; 10 bases match TRBD1. After removal of 5 bases from V and 6 bases from J, the junction contained 6 bases not matched to a gene. The CDR3 covers 15 residues. Germline CDR1 is MNHNS and CDR2 is SASEGT. The CDR3 reads CASSPRGTGDEKLFF. In nucleotides, the CDR3 is TGTGCCAGCAGTCCCCGTGGGACAGGGGATGAAAAACTGTTTTTT.

J is TRBJ2-1 and V is TRBV18; 9 bases align to TRBD1. The germline V gene encodes CDR1 KGHSH and CDR2 LQKENI. The V and J ends lost 6 bases and 4 bases, in that order; junction bases with no gene match: 7. This CDR3 spans 15 amino acids. CDR3 coding DNA: TGTGCCAGCTCGATCGCGGGACAGGGTTACAATGAGCAGTTCTTC. Translation gives CASSIAGQGYNEQFF.

CDR3 sequence (DNA): TGTGCCAGCAGCCCTTGGACTTGGGGTGGCAATCAGCCCCAGCATTTT. This encodes CASSPWTWGGNQPQHF. The V call is TRBV5-6, the J call TRBJ1-5, with D uncertain. The CDR3 consists of 16 residues. Per germline, CDR1 SGHDT and CDR2 YYEEEE. V gave up 4 bases and J gave up 2 bases, with 16 bases separating them.

This clone came up a few times. CDR3 bases: TGTGCCATCAGTGAGTCGACTGCCCTGGACGAGCAGTACTTC. This sequence encodes CAISESTALDEQYF. The V call is TRBV10-3, the J call TRBJ2-7; D call uncertain. CDR1 is ENHRY, CDR2 SYGVKD, per germline. Trimming removed 0 bases from V and 5 bases from J, with 11 bases in between. The CDR3 runs 14 residues.

The gene calls are TRBV10-2 and TRBJ1-4; no reliable D call. Germline lookup yields CDR1 WSHSY and CDR2 SAAADI. The V gene lost 8 bases and the J gene lost 6 bases, with 4 bases spanning the gap. CDR3 size: 10 residues. CDR3 nucleotides: TGCGCCAGCGTATATGAAAAACTGTTTTTT. Translating it yields CASVYEKLFF.

The chain combines TRBV2 with TRBJ2-5; 9 bases line up with TRBD2. CDR3 size: 16 residues. Germline V gene lookup returns CDR1 SNHLY and CDR2 FYNNEI. J gave up 1 base and V 7 bases, and 10 bases lay outside the gene matches. CDR3 in amino acids: CASKRLGSGGQETQYF. For the CDR3, the DNA is TGTGCCAGCAAGAGGCTAGGTAGCGGGGGCCAAGAGACCCAGTACTTC.

This rearrangement joins TRBV13 to TRBJ2-7, with D tentatively TRBD1 (6 bases). The V end lost 5 bases, the J end lost 6 bases, and 20 bases lay between the germline ends. This CDR3 is built from 15 residues. The germline V gene has CDR1 PRHDT and CDR2 FYEKMQ (reference sequence). The CDR3 region has the DNA TGTGCCAGCAGCCCTAGGGGGTACAGTCACGGCGAGCAGTACTTC. This encodes CASSPRGYSHGEQYF. The full variable domain, rest sourced from reference TRBV13 and TRBJ2-7, is AAGVIQSPRHLIKEKRETATLKCYPIPRHDTVYWYQQGPGQDPQFLISFYEKMQSDKGSIPDRFSAQQFSDYHSELNMSSLELGDSALYFCASSPRGYSHGEQYFGPGTRLTVT.

The chain uses TRBV6-1 and TRBJ2-5, with D possibly being TRBD2 (5 bases). V lost 7 bases to trimming and J lost 7 bases, with 13 bases between them. The CDR3 has 12 residues. Germline loops: CDR1 MNHNS, CDR2 SASEGT. CDR3: CASTRNEGTQYF. CDR3 nucleotides: TGTGCCAGCACAAGGAACGAGGGGACCCAGTACTTC.

The chain joins TRBV27 to TRBJ1-6; D possibly corresponds to TRBD1 (6 bases). Per germline, CDR1 MNHEY and CDR2 SMNVEV (reference sequence). Trimming shortened V by 10 bases and J by 6 bases, and 16 bases separated the two germline ends. The CDR3 runs to 14 residues. CDR3: CATSTGPFNSPLHF. The CDR3 bases are TGTGCCACATCGACAGGACCTTTTAATTCACCCCTCCACTTT.

The chain uses TRBV18 and TRBJ1-2; 7 positions match TRBD1. This CDR3 has 16 residues. CDR1 KGHSH and CDR2 LQKENI come from the germline V gene. The junction had 10 bases not matched to a gene; V was cut back by 3 bases and J by 3 bases. The DNA for the CDR3 is TGTGCCAGCTCACCGCTTCAACAGGGGACCGACTATGGCTACACCTTC. Translation gives CASSPLQQGTDYGYTF.

This sequence joins TRBV7-2 and TRBJ2-1, with TRBD2 matching 10 bases. Germline values: CDR1 SGHTA, CDR2 FQGNSA. V lost 1 base and J lost 7; bases outside the gene matches: 4. This CDR3 region has 15 residues. The DNA for the CDR3 is TGTGCCAGCAGCTTAGAAGCGGGAGGGAGGAATGAGCAGTTCTTC. Its translation: CASSLEAGGRNEQFF.